What follows are 22 T cell receptor beta chains derived from one specimen sequenced in a study of neoadjuvant anti-PD-1 for oral cavity cancer. The repertoire was sequenced with immunoSEQ multiplex PCR; TCRdb's copy has only in-frame clones and lacks some. In the table there are about 23,000 clones, 26% of which are singletons. Regarding time point: after neoadjuvant nivolumab, at surgical resection. The material sequenced was tumor tissue, taken after nivolumab (anti-PD-1) treatment. The origin of the receptors is a person aged 40-85 years with oral cavity squamous cell carcinoma.

The V and J genes are TRBV15 and TRBJ2-2; D is perhaps TRBD2 (5 bases). Trimming took 0 bases from V and 4 from J, leaving 15 bases between them. CDR1 is LNHNV, CDR2 YYDKDF, per germline (reference sequence). The length of the CDR3 is 17 residues. The CDR3 coding sequence is TGTGCCACCAGCAGAGATCGTCCGGGGTGGGGCACCGGGGAGCTGTTTTTT. Translating gives CATSRDRPGWGTGELFF.

This clone was picked up many times. The V gene is TRBV6-6, the J gene TRBJ2-7; D is undetermined. The CDR3 has 11 residues. Trimming removed 5 bases from V and 5 bases from J, with 7 bases in between. Germline loops: CDR1 MNHNY, CDR2 SVGAGI (reference sequence). The CDR3 DNA is TGTGCCAGCAGTAGATCACACGAGCAGTACTTC. Its protein product is CASSRSHEQYF.

A few counts support this clone. V and J are TRBV4-1 and TRBJ1-1; 8 bases line up with TRBD1. The germline V gene encodes CDR1 MGHRA and CDR2 YSYEKL. This CDR3 is 14 amino acids long. Trimming removed 5 bases from V and 2 bases from J; junction bases left unmatched: 4. CDR3 sequence reads: CASSKGQENTEAFF. The CDR3 DNA follows: TGCGCCAGCAGCAAGGGACAGGAAAACACTGAAGCTTTCTTT.

The rearrangement uses TRBV18 and TRBJ2-2, with D perhaps TRBD1 (5 bases). Germline V gene lookup returns CDR1 KGHSH and CDR2 LQKENI. V lost 1 base to trimming and J lost 7 bases, with 13 bases between them. The CDR3 loop spans 15 amino acids. CDR3 DNA sequence: TGTGCCAGCTCACCACTCGGACAAACCCTCGGGGAGCTGTTTTTT. It translates to CASSPLGQTLGELFF.

This clone was detected a few times. The V gene is TRBV11-2, the J gene TRBJ1-2, with D perhaps matching TRBD1 (5 bases). Between the trimmed V and J ends, which lost 0 bases and 7 bases, there was a span of 9 bases. CDR1 is SGHAT, CDR2 FQNNGV, per germline. The CDR3 has 13 amino acids. The CDR3 loop is CASSLDRGGGYTF. In nucleotides, the CDR3 is TGTGCCAGCAGCTTAGACCGGGGGGGTGGCTACACCTTC. Combining the CDR3 with reference TRBV11-2 and TRBJ1-2 gives the whole variable domain EAGVAQSPRYKIIEKRQSVAFWCNPISGHATLYWYQQILGQGPKLLIQFQNNGVVDDSQLPKDRFSAERLKGVDSTLKIQPAKLEDSAVYLCASSLDRGGGYTFGSGTRLTVV.

This clone has more than one count but fewer than ten. The chain recombines TRBV7-6 with TRBJ2-2; 9 bases line up with TRBD1. CDR3 length: 16 amino acids. The V and J ends lost 1 base and 1 base, in that order; junction bases with no gene match: 1. Germline lookup yields CDR1 SGHVS and CDR2 FNYEAQ. The CDR3 nucleotides read TGTGCCAGCAGCTTAGGGGGACAGGGGAACACCGGGGAGCTGTTTTTT. Translating it yields CASSLGGQGNTGELFF. The full variable domain, with the rest looked up from reference TRBV7-6 and TRBJ2-2, is GAGVSQSPRYKVTKRGQDVALRCDPISGHVSLYWYRQALGQGPEFLTYFNYEAQQDKSGLPNDRFSAERPEGSISTLTIQRTEQRDSAMYRCASSLGGQGNTGELFFGEGSRLTVL.

By share, this clone counts as large (0.1 to 1%). The rearrangement links TRBV4-2 to TRBJ2-3; D unresolved. Trimming left V 1 base short and J 4 bases short, with 6 bases between. This CDR3 contains 13 residues. CDR1 is LGHNA, CDR2 YNFKEQ, per germline. The CDR3 spells CASSQGTADTQYF. The CDR3 DNA reads TGTGCCAGCAGCCAAGGGACGGCAGATACGCAGTATTTT.

The gene calls are TRBV7-9 and TRBJ2-5; D could derive from TRBD1 or TRBD2 (5 bases each). This CDR3 has 14 residues. V was cut by 6 bases and J by 5 bases, with 16 bases left in between. CDR1 and CDR2 (germline): SEHNR, FQNEAQ (reference sequence). In DNA, the CDR3 is TGTGCCAGCAGGCCCAAGGCGTGGGGGGAGACCCAGTACTTC. Translating it yields CASRPKAWGETQYF.

This clone was observed many times. The V gene is TRBV7-3, the J gene TRBJ1-6; TRBD1 might be the D (5 bases). The CDR3 has 14 residues. Germline CDR1 is SGHTA and CDR2 is FQGTGA. V lost 5 bases and J 7 bases, leaving 12 bases between the germline ends. The CDR3 loop is CASSMTVQNSPLHF. The CDR3 coding sequence is TGTGCCAGCAGCATGACAGTCCAGAATTCACCCCTCCACTTT.

V and J are TRBV30 and TRBJ2-1; 10 nucleotides match TRBD1. Trimming cost V 4 bases and J 3 bases; bases outside gene matches: 3. The CDR3 has 14 amino acids. Germline V lookup: CDR1 GTSNPN, CDR2 SVGIG (reference sequence). The CDR3 region has the DNA TGTGCCTGGAAGACAGGGGGCTTCTACAATGAGCAGTTCTTC. This gives the protein CAWKTGGFYNEQFF.

The CDR3 spells CATSRDSGWNQPQHF. DNA of the CDR3: TGTGCCACCAGCAGAGATTCGGGTTGGAATCAGCCCCAGCATTTT. This chain uses TRBV15 with TRBJ1-5; no definite D call. Germline V gives CDR1 LNHNV, CDR2 YYDKDF (reference sequence). V lost 0 bases to trimming and J lost 4 bases, with 10 bases between them. CDR3 length: 15 amino acids.

The rearrangement uses TRBV30 and TRBJ2-7; D might be TRBD2 (5 bases). This CDR3 is 12 amino acids long. Germline values: CDR1 GTSNPN, CDR2 SVGIG (reference sequence). Trimming removed 1 base at V and 3 bases at J, with 7 bases between. This CDR3 is CAWSGGGYEQYF. CDR3 in DNA: TGTGCCTGGAGTGGTGGAGGCTACGAGCAGTACTTC.

This clone has a count of ten or more. The V call is TRBV2, the J call TRBJ2-2; D is unclear. The CDR3 loop spans 15 amino acids. Trimming cost V 0 bases and J 1 base, with 6 bases left between them. Germline assignment: CDR1 SNHLY and CDR2 FYNNEI. In nucleotides, the CDR3 is TGTGCCAGCAGTGAAGCGGCGGTGAACACCGGGGAGCTGTTTTTT. Translating gives CASSEAAVNTGELFF.

The sample holds a few counts of this clone. The chain links TRBV5-1 to TRBJ1-2; D gene uncertain. V lost 4 bases and J lost 10, with 11 bases in between. The CDR3 loop spans 11 amino acids. Germline CDR1 is SGHRS and CDR2 is YFSETQ. CDR3 sequence reads: CASSDQVYYTF. The CDR3 region has the DNA TGCGCCAGCAGCGATCAAGTGTACTACACCTTC. Together with reference TRBV5-1 and TRBJ1-2, the CDR3 gives the full variable domain: KAGVTQTPRYLIKTRGQQVTLSCSPISGHRSVSWYQQTPGQGLQFLFEYFSETQRNKGNFPGRFSGRQFSNSRSEMNVSTLELGDSALYLCASSDQVYYTFGSGTRLTVV.

This chain joins TRBV2 and TRBJ1-2, with D uncertain. CDR3 length equals 14 residues. Germline loops: CDR1 SNHLY, CDR2 FYNNEI. Trimming took 2 bases from V and 8 from J, leaving 15 bases between them. The CDR3 DNA reads as TGTGCCAGCAGTGAATGGGGTAGACCCCGAGGCTACACCTTC. Translation gives CASSEWGRPRGYTF.

The table lists this clone with a few counts. The rearrangement links TRBV5-4 to TRBJ1-2; D gene uncertain. The CDR3 has 14 amino acids. V lost 4 bases and J lost 7, with 17 bases in between. Per germline, CDR1 SGHNT and CDR2 YYREEE (reference sequence). The CDR3 DNA reads TGTGCCAGCAGCGCCGGATGGGTGGGGTCTGGCTACACCTTC. Protein: CASSAGWVGSGYTF.

This clone was picked up many times. This chain uses TRBV7-3 with TRBJ1-1, with a weak D call TRBD1 (5 bases). Looked up from germline, CDR1 is SGHTA and CDR2 is FQGTGA. V was pared by 5 bases and J by 4 bases, with 20 bases between. This CDR3 spans 16 amino acids. CDR3: CASSPSGVGGSTEAFF. The CDR3, as DNA: TGTGCCAGCAGCCCCAGCGGGGTGGGGGGTAGCACTGAAGCTTTCTTT.

The chain employs TRBV18 and TRBJ2-7, with D hard to call. This CDR3 comprises 15 residues. The germline V and J ends were trimmed by 1 base and 0 bases, with 10 bases remaining between them. CDR1 and CDR2 (germline): KGHSH, LQKENI. The CDR3 DNA follows: TGTGCCAGCTCACCACAGGGATGGGACTCCTACGAGCAGTACTTC. This sequence encodes CASSPQGWDSYEQYF.

This chain links TRBV7-9 with TRBJ1-1; 8 nucleotides match TRBD1. CDR1 is SEHNR and CDR2 is FQNEAQ in the germline V gene (reference sequence). Trimming cost V 4 bases and J 11 bases; bases outside gene matches: 24. The CDR3 is 18 residues long. The CDR3 DNA sequence: TGTGCCAGCAGCTCCCAATATAAGACCGGGACAGGAGGCGGTGTGGCTTTCTTT. This codes for CASSSQYKTGTGGGVAFF.

This clone was observed a few times. CDR3 in amino acids: CASSLFDRDKQPQHF. The CDR3 DNA reads TGTGCCAGCAGTTTATTCGACAGGGATAAACAGCCCCAGCATTTT. The V and J genes are TRBV28 and TRBJ1-5, with TRBD1 matching 7 bases. Germline V CDR1 and CDR2: MDHEN, SYDVKM. The J segment lost 7 bases and the V segment lost 1 base, leaving 7 bases of the junction unmatched. The CDR3 covers 15 residues.

The chain carries TRBV6-5 and TRBJ2-1; the match to TRBD2 covers 7 bases. V dropped 6 bases and J dropped 4; count of bases not matched to a gene: 9. This CDR3 is built from 15 residues. Germline CDR1 reads MNHEY; CDR2 reads SVGAGI. In nucleotides, the CDR3 is TGTGCCAGCAGCCCCGGACTAGGCTTATACAATGAGCAGTTCTTC. It specifies CASSPGLGLYNEQFF.

The V and J genes are TRBV9 and TRBJ1-1; 7 bases align to TRBD1. V lost 0 bases to trimming and J lost 1 base; unmatched junction nucleotides: 3. This CDR3 is 15 amino acids long. Germline assignment: CDR1 SGDLS and CDR2 YYNGEE. The CDR3 loop reads CASSVEQGWNTEAFF. DNA for the CDR3: TGTGCCAGCAGCGTAGAACAGGGGTGGAACACTGAAGCTTTCTTT.